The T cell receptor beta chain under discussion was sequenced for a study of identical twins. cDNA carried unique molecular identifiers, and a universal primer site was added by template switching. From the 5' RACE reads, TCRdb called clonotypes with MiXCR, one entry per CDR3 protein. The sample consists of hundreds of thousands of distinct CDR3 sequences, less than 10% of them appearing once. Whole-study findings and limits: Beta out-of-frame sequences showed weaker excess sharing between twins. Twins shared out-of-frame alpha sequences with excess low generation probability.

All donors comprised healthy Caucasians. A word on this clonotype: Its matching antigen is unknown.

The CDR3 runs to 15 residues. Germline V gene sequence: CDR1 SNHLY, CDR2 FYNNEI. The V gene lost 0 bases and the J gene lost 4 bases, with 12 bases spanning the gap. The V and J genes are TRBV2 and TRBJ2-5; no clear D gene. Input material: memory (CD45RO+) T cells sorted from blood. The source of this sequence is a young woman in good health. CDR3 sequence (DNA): TGTGCCAGCAGTGAAGCGCTTCTAGGTGGAGAGACCCAGTACTTC. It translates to CASSEALLGGETQYF.